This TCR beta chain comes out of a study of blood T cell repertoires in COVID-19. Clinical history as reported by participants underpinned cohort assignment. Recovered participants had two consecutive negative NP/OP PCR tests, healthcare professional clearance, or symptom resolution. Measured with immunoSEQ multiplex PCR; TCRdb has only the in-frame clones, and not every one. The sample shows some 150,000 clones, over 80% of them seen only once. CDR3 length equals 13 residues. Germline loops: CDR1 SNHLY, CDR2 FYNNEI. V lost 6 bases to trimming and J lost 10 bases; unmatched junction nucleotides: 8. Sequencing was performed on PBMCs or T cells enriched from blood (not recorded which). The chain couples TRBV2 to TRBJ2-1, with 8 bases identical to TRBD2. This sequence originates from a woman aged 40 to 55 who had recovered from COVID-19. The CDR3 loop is CASSDEIAGEQFF. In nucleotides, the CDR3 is TGTGCCAGCAGCGACGAGATAGCGGGAGAGCAGTTCTTC.